This T cell receptor beta chain comes out of a study of CD8 T cells in ankylosing spondylitis. General study results and limits: Disease-associated clones were reportedly significantly overrepresented in matched ankylosing spondylitis synovial fluid. What seemed typical of ankylosing spondylitis blood was a TCR beta motif built from several highly homologous variants. CD8+ disease-linked clones were present at relatively low frequencies in blood. Some motif variants had been reported before (in reactive arthritis synovial fluid and blood).

A remark on this clonotype: What it recognizes is unknown.

The CDR3 is made up of 15 amino acids. Germline V gene sequence: CDR1 SGHTA, CDR2 FQGNSA. Between the trimmed V and J ends, which lost 6 bases and 6 bases, there was a span of 18 bases. A quantitative 5'-RACE method, one with molecular barcodes, was used to make TCR beta libraries. TCRdb processed the 5' RACE reads anew with MiXCR; each CDR3 protein has one entry. The sample yields some 840,000 distinct CDR3 sequences, approximately 10% seen once. The V gene is TRBV7-2, the J gene TRBJ2-1, with D hard to call. Specimen: blood, either unsorted or a sorted T cell fraction (not recorded which). This TCR was recovered from a male donor with ankylosing spondylitis. The CDR3 loop reads CASRSRLSLGNEQFF. In DNA form, the CDR3 reads TGTGCCAGCAGATCCCGGCTAAGCCTGGGCAATGAGCAGTTCTTC.